A selection of T cell receptor beta chains follows, all from one sample in a study of PD-1 blockade in classical Hodgkin lymphoma. The data were produced by immunoSEQ multiplex PCR, yet TCRdb's version contains in-frame clones alone and is incomplete. The sample holds about 50,000 clones, around four fifths seen once. Material: peripheral blood mononuclear cells (PBMCs), obtained before the fourth cycle of nivolumab. The receptors here all came from a human donor with classical Hodgkin lymphoma. Both conserved end residues are part of each CDR3. The D gene is left open where the match is weak. Expanded clones are given a class, and other clones once, few, many or no size at all.

v_gene	j_gene	d_gene	abundance	CDR3aa	CDR3nt
TRBV6-1	TRBJ2-7	-	few	CASSVGRSYEQYF	TGTGCCAGCAGTGTGGGTCGTTCCTACGAGCAGTACTTC
TRBV2	TRBJ1-1	-	-	CASSGLEGKTMNTEAFF	TGTGCCAGCAGTGGTTTAGAGGGCAAGACGATGAACACTGAAGCTTTCTTT
TRBV4-3	TRBJ2-1	-	-	CASSRTVLYNEQFF	TGCGCCAGCAGCCGGACGGTGCTTTACAATGAGCAGTTCTTC
TRBV5-4	TRBJ2-1	-	few	CASSGGLNRSSYNEQFF	TGTGCCAGCAGCGGGGGTCTTAACAGGAGCTCCTACAATGAGCAGTTCTTC
TRBV9	TRBJ2-1	TRBD2	few	CASSVVGLAGGGEQFF	TGTGCCAGCAGCGTAGTGGGACTAGCGGGAGGTGGGGAGCAGTTCTTC
TRBV27	TRBJ2-7	-	-	CASSNPRTSYEQYF	TGTGCCAGCAGTAATCCCCGCACGTCCTACGAGCAGTACTTC
TRBV6-4	TRBJ2-5	-	-	CASSDVDPQYQETQYF	TGTGCCAGCAGTGACGTGGACCCCCAGTACCAAGAGACCCAGTACTTC
TRBV14	TRBJ2-1	-	-	CASSQGGLRRNEQFF	TGTGCCAGCAGCCAAGGAGGACTCCGGCGAAATGAGCAGTTCTTC
TRBV7-6	TRBJ1-3	-	-	CASSLAGFTIYF	TGTGCCAGCAGCTTAGCTGGGTTCACCATATATTTT
TRBV5-6	TRBJ2-7	-	-	CASSYGPSYEQYF	TGTGCCAGCAGCTACGGCCCCTCCTACGAGCAGTACTTC
TRBV11-2	TRBJ2-3	-	-	CASSLEWLPVDTDTQYF	TGTGCCAGCAGCTTAGAATGGCTACCGGTGGACACAGATACGCAGTATTTT
TRBV10-2	TRBJ2-1	TRBD2	-	CASSVLAGVFNEQFF	TGCGCCAGCAGCGTTTTAGCGGGAGTATTCAATGAGCAGTTCTTC
TRBV15	TRBJ1-1	-	-	CATSRDGENTEAFF	TGTGCCACCAGCAGAGACGGGGAGAACACTGAAGCTTTCTTT
TRBV25-1	TRBJ2-7	-	-	CASSDLLVREQYF	TGTGCCAGCAGTGACCTCCTGGTGCGCGAGCAGTACTTC
TRBV4-1	TRBJ2-7	TRBD2	-	CASSQRTGGRDEQYF	TGCGCCAGCAGCCAAAGGACGGGAGGCCGGGACGAGCAGTACTTC